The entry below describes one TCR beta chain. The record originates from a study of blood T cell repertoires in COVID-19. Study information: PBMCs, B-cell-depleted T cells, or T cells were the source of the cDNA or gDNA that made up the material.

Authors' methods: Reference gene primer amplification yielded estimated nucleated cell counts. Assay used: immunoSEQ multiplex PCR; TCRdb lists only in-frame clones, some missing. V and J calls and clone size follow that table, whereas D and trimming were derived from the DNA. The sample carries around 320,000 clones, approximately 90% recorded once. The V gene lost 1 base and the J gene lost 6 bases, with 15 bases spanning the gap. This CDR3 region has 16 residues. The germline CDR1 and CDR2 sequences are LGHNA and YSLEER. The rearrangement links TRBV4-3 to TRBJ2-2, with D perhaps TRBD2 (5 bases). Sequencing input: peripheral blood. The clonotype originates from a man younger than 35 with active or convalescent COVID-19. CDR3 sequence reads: CASSQAIGVGAGELFF. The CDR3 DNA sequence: TGCGCCAGCAGCCAAGCAATCGGGGTGGGAGCCGGGGAGCTGTTTTTT.